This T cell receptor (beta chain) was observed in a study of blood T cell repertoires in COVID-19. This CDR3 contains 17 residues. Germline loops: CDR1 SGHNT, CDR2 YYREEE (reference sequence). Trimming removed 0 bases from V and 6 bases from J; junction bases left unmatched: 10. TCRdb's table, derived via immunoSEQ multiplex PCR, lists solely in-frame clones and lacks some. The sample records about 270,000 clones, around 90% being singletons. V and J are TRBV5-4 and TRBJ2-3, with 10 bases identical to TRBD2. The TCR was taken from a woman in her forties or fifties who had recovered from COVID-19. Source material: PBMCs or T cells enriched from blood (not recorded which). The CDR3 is CASSLDLAGELGDTQYF. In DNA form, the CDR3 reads TGTGCCAGCAGCTTGGACCTAGCGGGAGAATTGGGTGATACGCAGTATTTT.